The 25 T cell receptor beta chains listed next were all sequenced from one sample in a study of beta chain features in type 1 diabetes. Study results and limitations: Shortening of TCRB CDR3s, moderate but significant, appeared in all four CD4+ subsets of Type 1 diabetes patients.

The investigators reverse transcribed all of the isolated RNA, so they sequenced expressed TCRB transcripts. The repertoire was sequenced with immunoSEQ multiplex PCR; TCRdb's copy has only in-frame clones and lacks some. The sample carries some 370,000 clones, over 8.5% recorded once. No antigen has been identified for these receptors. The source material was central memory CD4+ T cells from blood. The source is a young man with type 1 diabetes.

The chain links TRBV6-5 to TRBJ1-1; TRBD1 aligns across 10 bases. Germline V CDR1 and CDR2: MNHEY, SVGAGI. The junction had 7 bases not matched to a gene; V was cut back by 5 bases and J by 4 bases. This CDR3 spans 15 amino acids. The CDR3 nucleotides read TGTGCCAGCAGTAGATCGGGACAGGGGAGCACTGAAGCTTTCTTT. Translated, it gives CASSRSGQGSTEAFF.

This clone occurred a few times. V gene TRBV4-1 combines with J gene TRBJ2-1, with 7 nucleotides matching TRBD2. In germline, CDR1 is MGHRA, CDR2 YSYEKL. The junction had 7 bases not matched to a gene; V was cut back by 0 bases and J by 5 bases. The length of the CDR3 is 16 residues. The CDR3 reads CASSQDTREGHNEQFF. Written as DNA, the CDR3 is TGCGCCAGCAGCCAAGATACGAGGGAGGGCCACAATGAGCAGTTCTTC.

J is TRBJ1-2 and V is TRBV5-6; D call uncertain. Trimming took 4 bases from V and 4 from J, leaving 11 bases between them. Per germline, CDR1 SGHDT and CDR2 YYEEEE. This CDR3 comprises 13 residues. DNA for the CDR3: TGTGCCAGCAGCCTCAGGACGCTCTATGGCTACACCTTC. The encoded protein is CASSLRTLYGYTF.

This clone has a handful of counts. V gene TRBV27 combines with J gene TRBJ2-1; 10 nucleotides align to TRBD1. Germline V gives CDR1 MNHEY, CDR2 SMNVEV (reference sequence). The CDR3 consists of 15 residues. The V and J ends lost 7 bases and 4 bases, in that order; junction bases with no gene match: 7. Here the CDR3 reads CASKTDRGGYNEQFF. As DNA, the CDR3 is TGTGCCAGCAAGACGGACAGGGGGGGGTACAATGAGCAGTTCTTC.

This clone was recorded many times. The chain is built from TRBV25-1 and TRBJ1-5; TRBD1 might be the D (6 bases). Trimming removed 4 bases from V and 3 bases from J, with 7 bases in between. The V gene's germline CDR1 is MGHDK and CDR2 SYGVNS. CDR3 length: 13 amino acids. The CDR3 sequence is CASSGQANQPQHF. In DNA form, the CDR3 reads TGTGCCAGCAGTGGACAGGCCAATCAGCCCCAGCATTTT.

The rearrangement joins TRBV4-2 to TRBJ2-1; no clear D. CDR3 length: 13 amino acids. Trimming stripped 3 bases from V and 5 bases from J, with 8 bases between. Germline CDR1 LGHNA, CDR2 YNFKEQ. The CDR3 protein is CASSQYEDNEQFF. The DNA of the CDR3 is TGTGCCAGCAGCCAGTATGAAGACAATGAGCAGTTCTTC.

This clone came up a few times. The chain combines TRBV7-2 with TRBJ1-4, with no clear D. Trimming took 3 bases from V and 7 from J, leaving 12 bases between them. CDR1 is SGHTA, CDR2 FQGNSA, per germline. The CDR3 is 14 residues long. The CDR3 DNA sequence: TGTGCCAGCAGCTTTCTAAGGTTGGGTGAAAAACTGTTTTTT. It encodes CASSFLRLGEKLFF.

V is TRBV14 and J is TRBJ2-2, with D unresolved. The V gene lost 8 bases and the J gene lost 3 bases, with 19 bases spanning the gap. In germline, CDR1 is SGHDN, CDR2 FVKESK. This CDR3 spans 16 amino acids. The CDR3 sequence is CASSPPGRTDTGELFF. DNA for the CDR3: TGTGCCAGCTCACCCCCGGGCCGTACGGACACCGGGGAGCTGTTTTTT.

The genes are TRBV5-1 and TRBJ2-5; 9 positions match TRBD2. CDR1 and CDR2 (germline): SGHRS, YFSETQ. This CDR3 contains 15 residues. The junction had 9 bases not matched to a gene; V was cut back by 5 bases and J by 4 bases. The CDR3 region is CASRPGLAEGETQYF. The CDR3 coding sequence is TGCGCCAGCAGACCGGGACTAGCCGAGGGAGAGACCCAGTACTTC.

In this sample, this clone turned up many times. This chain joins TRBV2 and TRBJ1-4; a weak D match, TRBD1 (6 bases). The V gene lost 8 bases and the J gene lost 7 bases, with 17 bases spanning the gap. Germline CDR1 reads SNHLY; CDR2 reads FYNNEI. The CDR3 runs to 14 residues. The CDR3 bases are TGTGCCAGCGAGATTAGGGGACACCTTGAAAAACTGTTTTTT. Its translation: CASEIRGHLEKLFF.

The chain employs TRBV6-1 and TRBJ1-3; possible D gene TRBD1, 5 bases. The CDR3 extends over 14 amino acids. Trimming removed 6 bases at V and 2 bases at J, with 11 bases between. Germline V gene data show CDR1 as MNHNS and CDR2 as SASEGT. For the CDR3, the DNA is TGTGCCAGCAGCCAGGGAAATACTGGAAACACCATATATTTT. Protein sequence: CASSQGNTGNTIYF.

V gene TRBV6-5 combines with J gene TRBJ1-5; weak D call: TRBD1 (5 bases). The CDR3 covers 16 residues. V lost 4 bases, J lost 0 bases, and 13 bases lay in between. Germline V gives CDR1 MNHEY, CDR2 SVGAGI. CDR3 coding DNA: TGTGCCAGCAGTTCTTGGAGCGGGGGTAGCAATCAGCCCCAGCATTTT. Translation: CASSSWSGGSNQPQHF.

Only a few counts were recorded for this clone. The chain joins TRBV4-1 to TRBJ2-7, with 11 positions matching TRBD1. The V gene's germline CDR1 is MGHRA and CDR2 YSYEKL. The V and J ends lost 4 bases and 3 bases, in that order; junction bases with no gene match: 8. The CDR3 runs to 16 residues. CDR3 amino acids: CASSLAGTGGIYEQYF. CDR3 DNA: TGCGCCAGCAGCCTAGCCGGGACAGGGGGGATCTACGAGCAGTACTTC.

In nucleotides, the CDR3 is TGTGCCAGCGCCTTCCTCCAAGGTACGCAGTATTTT. It encodes CASAFLQGTQYF. V usage is TRBV28 and J usage is TRBJ2-3, with D unresolved. Germline V CDR1 and CDR2: MDHEN, SYDVKM. The V gene lost 8 bases and the J gene lost 8 bases, with 14 bases spanning the gap. The CDR3 extends over 12 amino acids.

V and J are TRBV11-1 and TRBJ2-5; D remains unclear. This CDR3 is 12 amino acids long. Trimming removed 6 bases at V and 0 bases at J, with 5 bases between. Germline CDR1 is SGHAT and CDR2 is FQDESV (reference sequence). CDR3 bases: TGTGCCAGCAGTTGGTACCAAGAGACCCAGTACTTC. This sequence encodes CASSWYQETQYF. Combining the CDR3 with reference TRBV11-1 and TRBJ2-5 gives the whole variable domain EAEVAQSPRYKITEKSQAVAFWCDPISGHATLYWYRQILGQGPELLVQFQDESVVDDSQLPKDRFSAERLKGVDSTLKIQPAELGDSAMYLCASSWYQETQYFGPGTRLLVL.

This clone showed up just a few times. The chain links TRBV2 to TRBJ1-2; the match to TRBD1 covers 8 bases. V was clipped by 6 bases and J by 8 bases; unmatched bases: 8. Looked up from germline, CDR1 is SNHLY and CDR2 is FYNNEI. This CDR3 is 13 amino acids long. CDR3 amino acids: CASRRGQGAGYTF. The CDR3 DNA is TGTGCCAGCAGGAGAGGGCAGGGGGCGGGCTACACCTTC.

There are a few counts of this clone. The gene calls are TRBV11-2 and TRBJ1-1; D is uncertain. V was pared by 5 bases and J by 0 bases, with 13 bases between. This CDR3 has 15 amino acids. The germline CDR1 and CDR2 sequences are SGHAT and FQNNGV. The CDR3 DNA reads TGTGCCAGCAGCCTAGGGTTGGGGATGAACACTGAAGCTTTCTTT. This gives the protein CASSLGLGMNTEAFF.

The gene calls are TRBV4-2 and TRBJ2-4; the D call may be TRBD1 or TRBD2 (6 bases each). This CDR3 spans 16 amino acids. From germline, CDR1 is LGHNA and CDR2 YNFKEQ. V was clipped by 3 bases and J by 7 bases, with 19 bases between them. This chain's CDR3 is CASSHGYLGGSNIQYF. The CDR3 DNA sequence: TGTGCCAGCAGCCATGGTTACCTCGGGGGCAGTAACATTCAGTACTTC.

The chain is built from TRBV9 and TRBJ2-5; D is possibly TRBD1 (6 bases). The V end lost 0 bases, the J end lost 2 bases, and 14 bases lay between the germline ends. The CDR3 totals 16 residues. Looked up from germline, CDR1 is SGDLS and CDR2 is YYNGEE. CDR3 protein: CASSVAAGAMQETQYF. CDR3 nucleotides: TGTGCCAGCAGCGTAGCAGCAGGGGCCATGCAAGAGACCCAGTACTTC.

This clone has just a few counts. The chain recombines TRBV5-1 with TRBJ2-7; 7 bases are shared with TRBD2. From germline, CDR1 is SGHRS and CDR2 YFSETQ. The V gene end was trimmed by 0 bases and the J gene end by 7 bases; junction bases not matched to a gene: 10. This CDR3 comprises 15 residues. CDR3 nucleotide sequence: TGCGCCAGCAGCTTGGCCCAACGAAGAGCGGGAGAGCAGTACTTC. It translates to CASSLAQRRAGEQYF.

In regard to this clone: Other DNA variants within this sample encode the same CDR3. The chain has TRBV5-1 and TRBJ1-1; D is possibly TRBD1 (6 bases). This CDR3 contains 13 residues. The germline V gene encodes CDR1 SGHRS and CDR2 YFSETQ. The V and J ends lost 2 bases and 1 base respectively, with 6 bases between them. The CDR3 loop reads CASSLQGNTEAFF. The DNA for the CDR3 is TGCGCCAGCAGCTTACAGGGGAACACTGAAGCTTTCTTT.

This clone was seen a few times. The CDR3 coding sequence is TGTGCCAGCACCTCTAGCGGGAGGGCCCAAACCGGGGAGCTGTTTTTT. It yields the protein CASTSSGRAQTGELFF. The chain is built from TRBV28 and TRBJ2-2, with TRBD2 matching over 12 bases. The V segment lost 7 bases and the J segment 5 bases; nucleotides outside the gene matches: 8. Per the germline V gene, CDR1 is MDHEN and CDR2 is SYDVKM. The CDR3 runs 16 residues.

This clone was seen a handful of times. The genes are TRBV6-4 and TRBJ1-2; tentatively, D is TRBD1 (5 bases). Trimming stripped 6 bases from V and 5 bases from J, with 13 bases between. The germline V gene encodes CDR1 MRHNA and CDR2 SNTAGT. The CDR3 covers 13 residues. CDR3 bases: TGTGCCAGCAGCGGCGGGACTAGATATGGCTACACCTTC. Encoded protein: CASSGGTRYGYTF.

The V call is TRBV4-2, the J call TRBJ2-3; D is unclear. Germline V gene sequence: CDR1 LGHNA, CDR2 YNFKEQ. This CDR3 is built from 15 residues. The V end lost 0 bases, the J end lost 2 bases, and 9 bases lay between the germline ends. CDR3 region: CASSQENRYTDTQYF. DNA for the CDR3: TGTGCCAGCAGCCAAGAAAATAGATACACAGATACGCAGTATTTT.

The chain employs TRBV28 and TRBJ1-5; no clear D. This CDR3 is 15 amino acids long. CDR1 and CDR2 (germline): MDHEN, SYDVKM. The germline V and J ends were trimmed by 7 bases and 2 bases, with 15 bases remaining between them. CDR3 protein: CASIGGSVGNQPQHF. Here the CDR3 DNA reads TGTGCCAGCATTGGCGGATCAGTGGGCAATCAGCCCCAGCATTTT.